One sample yielded the 17 T cell receptor beta chains listed below, sequenced in a study of cytomegalovirus exposure and HLA in healthy donors. The PCR had 60 Vbeta and 13 Jbeta primers. Sequencing was performed with immunoSEQ multiplex PCR; in TCRdb, only in-frame clones are kept and a portion is missing. Seen here are approximately 100,000 clones, 60% to 85% observed once, and the top ten hold roughly 5%. Sequencing was done on a sample of PBMCs. These receptors all stem from a female donor in good health and CMV-seropositive.

The V call is TRBV5-1, the J call TRBJ1-4; tentatively, D is TRBD1 (5 bases). V was pared by 1 base and J by 4 bases, with 8 bases between. Germline V lookup: CDR1 SGHRS, CDR2 YFSETQ. The CDR3 length is 14 residues. CDR3 in amino acids: CASSLRTNNEKLFF. The DNA of the CDR3 is TGCGCCAGCAGCTTGAGGACAAATAATGAAAAACTGTTTTTT.

The table lists this clone with many counts. The chain employs TRBV6-5 and TRBJ2-7, with D tentatively TRBD2 (6 bases). This CDR3 is built from 14 residues. Germline V gene data show CDR1 as MNHEY and CDR2 as SVGAGI. Trimming removed 2 bases from V and 4 bases from J, with 12 bases in between. This CDR3 is CASSYSEGGYEQYF. CDR3 in DNA: TGTGCCAGCAGTTACAGTGAGGGAGGATACGAGCAGTACTTC.

The chain employs TRBV9 and TRBJ1-2; 9 positions agree with TRBD1. The CDR3 is made up of 18 amino acids. V shed 0 bases and J 8 bases; nucleotides not matched to a gene: 17. Germline lookup yields CDR1 SGDLS and CDR2 YYNGEE. CDR3 in amino acids: CASSVVRPLTGGEGGYTF. In DNA form, the CDR3 reads TGTGCCAGCAGCGTAGTCCGACCCCTTACAGGGGGCGAAGGCGGCTACACCTTC.

This clone came up a few times. The chain combines TRBV11-2 with TRBJ1-1; the D gene is possibly TRBD1 (5 bases). The CDR3 runs 17 residues. The germline gives CDR1 SGHAT, CDR2 FQNNGV. The germline V and J ends were trimmed by 6 bases and 7 bases, with 27 bases remaining between them. The CDR3 coding sequence is TGTGCCAGCAGTTCCAATTTCTTACAAGGGGTTGGGCATGAAGCTTTCTTT. Translated, it gives CASSSNFLQGVGHEAFF.

This chain joins TRBV25-1 and TRBJ2-3; D is possibly TRBD1 (6 bases). Germline CDR1 reads MGHDK; CDR2 reads SYGVNS. The CDR3 runs 11 residues. Trimming took 10 bases from V and 5 from J, leaving 10 bases between them. The CDR3 nucleotides are TGTGCCACAATAGGGGGAGATACGCAGTATTTT. This gives the protein CATIGGDTQYF.

The V call is TRBV4-1, the J call TRBJ2-5, with D perhaps TRBD1 (5 bases). The J call is doubtful: the DNA matches TRBJ2-7 better. Germline V CDR1 and CDR2: MGHRA, YSYEKL. This CDR3 has 14 amino acids. Here the CDR3 reads CASSYRLISYEQYF. The CDR3, as DNA: TGCGCCAGCAGCTACAGGTTGATCTCCTACGAGCAGTACTTC.

This chain uses TRBV29-1 with TRBJ1-2; possible D gene TRBD1, 6 bases. The CDR3 covers 15 residues. The germline CDR1 and CDR2 sequences are SQVTM and ANQGSEA. V lost 3 bases, J lost 4 bases, and 18 bases lay in between. The CDR3: CSVEWDTQNGYGYTF. CDR3 bases: TGCAGCGTTGAGTGGGACACACAAAACGGCTATGGCTACACCTTC.

The chain employs TRBV19 and TRBJ1-1; D perhaps matches TRBD1 (5 bases). With 3 bases removed from V and 1 base from J, the gap between germline ends came to 12 bases. Germline V gene lookup returns CDR1 LNHDA and CDR2 SQIVND (reference sequence). This CDR3 is built from 15 residues. In DNA form, the CDR3 reads TGTGCCAGTAGTATGGTGGACAAGGGGAACACTGAAGCTTTCTTT. Translated, it gives CASSMVDKGNTEAFF.

The chain recombines TRBV30 with TRBJ2-7, with 8 bases lining up with TRBD2. After removal of 0 bases from V and 2 bases from J, the junction contained 0 bases not matched to a gene. Germline V gene lookup returns CDR1 GTSNPN and CDR2 SVGIG (reference sequence). The CDR3 contains 13 residues. The CDR3 protein is CAWSVAGAYEQYF. In DNA, the CDR3 is TGTGCCTGGAGTGTAGCGGGAGCCTACGAGCAGTACTTC.

This clone was detected a few times. This chain connects TRBV4-2 to TRBJ2-3; TRBD1 aligns across 12 bases. V was clipped by 0 bases and J by 11 bases; unmatched bases: 21. This CDR3 has 20 residues. Germline V lookup: CDR1 LGHNA, CDR2 YNFKEQ. CDR3 protein: CASSQDQRDRGLILSEGQYF. The CDR3 DNA reads as TGTGCCAGCAGCCAAGATCAGAGGGACAGGGGGCTTATTCTCTCGGAGGGGCAGTATTTT.

With respect to this clone: Mismatch with germline at one junction end may stem from a read error. The chain joins TRBV7-7 to TRBJ2-5; TRBD2 is a possible D gene (6 bases). Germline CDR1 reads SSHAT; CDR2 reads FNYEAQ (reference sequence). CDR3 length: 16 residues. The DNA for the CDR3 is TGTGCTAGCAGCTCCCGGACTAACTCTCGGCAAGAGACCCAGTACTTC. It translates to CASSSRTNSRQETQYF.

The chain carries TRBV5-4 and TRBJ2-1, with 11 bases lining up with TRBD2. Unmatched junction bases numbered 8, after V lost 7 bases and J lost 5 bases. The CDR3 totals 15 residues. Per germline, CDR1 SGHNT and CDR2 YYREEE (reference sequence). CDR3 region: CASSQGLADNNEQFF. The CDR3 DNA sequence: TGTGCCAGCTCCCAGGGACTAGCGGATAACAATGAGCAGTTCTTC.

This chain connects TRBV7-3 to TRBJ1-1; 9 bases are a match to TRBD1. V shed 5 bases, J shed 3 bases, and the junction held 7 bases outside the gene matches. Germline V gene sequence: CDR1 SGHTA, CDR2 FQGTGA. The CDR3 totals 15 residues. CDR3 protein: CASSPTGGPYTEAFF. CDR3 coding DNA: TGTGCCAGCAGCCCCACAGGGGGCCCGTACACTGAAGCTTTCTTT.

V gene TRBV10-1 combines with J gene TRBJ1-2, with no clear D. V lost 2 bases and J 0 bases, leaving 13 bases between the germline ends. The V gene's germline CDR1 is WNHNN and CDR2 SYGVQD (reference sequence). The CDR3 sequence is 16 residues long. Written as DNA, the CDR3 is TGCGCCAGCAGTGAGAAGCGATGCAGTCCTAACTATGGCTACACCTTC. It is translated as CASSEKRCSPNYGYTF.

J is TRBJ2-2 and V is TRBV9; 10 bases fit TRBD2. The junction had 6 bases not matched to a gene; V was cut back by 4 bases and J by 3 bases. The CDR3 is made up of 16 amino acids. Germline V gene data show CDR1 as SGDLS and CDR2 as YYNGEE. The CDR3 coding sequence is TGTGCCAGCAGCCGCAGCGGGGGGGCTGACACCGGGGAGCTGTTTTTT. Translation gives CASSRSGGADTGELFF.

This chain connects TRBV5-6 to TRBJ1-2; 7 nucleotides match TRBD1. Unmatched junction bases numbered 13, after V lost 4 bases and J lost 4 bases. This CDR3 spans 16 amino acids. The germline gives CDR1 SGHDT, CDR2 YYEEEE. This CDR3 is CASSARTGNPLYGYTF. The CDR3 nucleotides read TGTGCCAGCAGCGCCCGGACAGGAAACCCTCTCTATGGCTACACCTTC.

The chain carries TRBV10-3 and TRBJ1-5, with D unclear. Looked up from germline, CDR1 is ENHRY and CDR2 is SYGVKD. This CDR3 comprises 17 residues. V was trimmed by 0 bases and J by 0 bases, leaving 12 bases between them. CDR3 coding DNA: TGTGCCATCAGTGAGTCTAGCGGCCTATATAGCAATCAGCCCCAGCATTTT. Translated, it gives CAISESSGLYSNQPQHF.